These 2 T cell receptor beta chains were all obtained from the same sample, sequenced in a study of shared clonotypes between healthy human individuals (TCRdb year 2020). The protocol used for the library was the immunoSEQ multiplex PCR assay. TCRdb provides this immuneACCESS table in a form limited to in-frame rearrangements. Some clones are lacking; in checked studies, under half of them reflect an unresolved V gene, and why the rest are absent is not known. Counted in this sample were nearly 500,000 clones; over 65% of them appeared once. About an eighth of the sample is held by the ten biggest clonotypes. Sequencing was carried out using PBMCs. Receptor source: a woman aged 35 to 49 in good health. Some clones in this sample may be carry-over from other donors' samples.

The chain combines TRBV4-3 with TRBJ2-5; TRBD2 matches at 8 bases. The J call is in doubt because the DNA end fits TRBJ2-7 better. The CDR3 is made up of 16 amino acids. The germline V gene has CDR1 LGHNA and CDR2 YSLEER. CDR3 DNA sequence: TGCGCCAGCAGCCCCCGGCGAGCGGGAGTGTCCCACGAGCAGTACTTC. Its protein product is CASSPRRAGVSHEQYF.

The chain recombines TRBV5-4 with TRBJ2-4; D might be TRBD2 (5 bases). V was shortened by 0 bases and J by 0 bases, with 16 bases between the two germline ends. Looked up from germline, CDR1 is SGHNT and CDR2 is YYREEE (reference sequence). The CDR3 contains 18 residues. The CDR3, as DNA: TGTGCCAGCAGCTTGGGCCCTGTCGGCGGGCTAGCCAAAAACATTCAGTACTTC. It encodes CASSLGPVGGLAKNIQYF.